The 25 T cell receptor beta chains given below trace back to one sample, sequenced in a study of post-analysis software for immune sequencing data. Study-level points and caveats: A few TRBV segments, TRBV5-6, TRBV5-1 and TRBV20-1 among them, were found more frequent in patients than controls.

Every TCR beta cDNA library bore unique molecular identifiers. TCRdb redid the calling of the PCR reads with MiXCR, one entry per CDR3 protein. Of around 440,000 distinct CDR3 sequences listed, roughly 45% were seen once; the top ten hold around 10%. No cognate antigen is known for these TCRs. The material sequenced was blood. These receptor sequences come from a girl aged 5-17 years with multiple sclerosis.

The chain links TRBV30 to TRBJ2-6; D is ambiguous. The length of the CDR3 is 14 residues. Germline V gene lookup returns CDR1 GTSNPN and CDR2 SVGIG (reference sequence). Trimming shortened V by 5 bases and J by 0 bases, and 8 bases separated the two germline ends. CDR3 loop: CAWSDFSGANVLTF. Written as DNA, the CDR3 is TGTGCCTGGTCCGATTTCTCTGGGGCCAACGTCCTGACTTTC.

This clonotype was counted between two and nine times. The CDR3 DNA is TGTGCCAGCAGCGTTCAAGCGGGAGCCTACAATGAGCAGTTCTTC. This gives the protein CASSVQAGAYNEQFF. The chain is built from TRBV9 and TRBJ2-1, with 8 nucleotides matching TRBD2. Per germline, CDR1 SGDLS and CDR2 YYNGEE. The CDR3 sequence is 15 residues long. With 2 bases clipped from V and 2 bases from J, the junction kept 3 bases outside the gene matches. Complete variable domain (other parts from reference TRBV9 and TRBJ2-1): DSGVTQTPKHLITATGQRVTLRCSPRSGDLSVYWYQQSLDQGLQFLIQYYNGEERAKGNILERFSAQQFPDLHSELNLSSLELGDSALYFCASSVQAGAYNEQFFGPGTRLTVL.

This clonotype was seen more than once but under ten times. The chain employs TRBV29-1 and TRBJ2-1; D may correspond to TRBD1 or TRBD2 (6 bases each). V lost 7 bases and J 2 bases, leaving 15 bases between the germline ends. Germline-derived CDR1 and CDR2 are SQVTM and ANQGSEA. The CDR3 is 14 residues long. CDR3 sequence (DNA): TGCAGCGCGGGGCGGGACAACCCCTACAATGAGCAGTTCTTC. Amino acids: CSAGRDNPYNEQFF.

V gene TRBV5-1 combines with J gene TRBJ2-1; no firm D call. Germline CDR1 is SGHRS and CDR2 is YFSETQ. Trimming pared 0 bases from V and 5 bases from J, leaving 3 bases between. This CDR3 has 12 residues. The CDR3 loop reads CASSLEHNEQFF. The CDR3 DNA reads as TGCGCCAGCAGCTTGGAACACAATGAGCAGTTCTTC.

The chain has TRBV6-6 and TRBJ2-3; the match to TRBD2 covers 10 bases. There are 15 residues in the CDR3. V was clipped by 6 bases and J by 2 bases; unmatched bases: 5. Germline CDR1 is MNHNY and CDR2 is SVGAGI (reference sequence). CDR3: CASSTSGINTDTQYF. The CDR3 bases are TGTGCCAGCAGCACTAGCGGGATAAACACAGATACGCAGTATTTT.

The J gene is TRBJ1-1, the V gene TRBV11-1; weak D call: TRBD1 (5 bases). This CDR3 has 14 amino acids. Germline assignment: CDR1 SGHAT and CDR2 FQDESV (reference sequence). Trimming shortened V by 6 bases and J by 0 bases, and 11 bases separated the two germline ends. CDR3 amino acids: CASRSGRMNTEAFF. In nucleotides, the CDR3 is TGTGCCAGCAGGTCGGGACGGATGAACACTGAAGCTTTCTTT.

The chain recombines TRBV3-1 with TRBJ2-3, with 8 nucleotides matching TRBD2. The CDR3 sequence is 17 residues long. Germline CDR1 LGHDT, CDR2 YNNKEL (reference sequence). V trimming: 5 bases; J trimming: 0 bases; junction bases outside the gene matches: 10. As DNA, the CDR3 is TGTGCCAGCAGCTTCCAGGCGGCTAGCGGGAGCACAGATACGCAGTATTTT. It is translated as CASSFQAASGSTDTQYF.

The chain is built from TRBV25-1 and TRBJ2-1; maybe TRBD2 (6 bases). Germline V gives CDR1 MGHDK, CDR2 SYGVNS. With 2 bases removed from V and 10 bases from J, the gap between germline ends came to 18 bases. The CDR3 has 15 residues. The CDR3 nucleotides are TGTGCCAGCAGTGAAAACCCGACTAGTTCGGGCGAGCAGTTCTTC. This translates into CASSENPTSSGEQFF.

This clonotype was recorded a few times. The rearrangement links TRBV4-1 to TRBJ2-3; tentatively, D is TRBD2 (6 bases). The V end was cut by 0 bases, the J end by 4 bases, with 17 bases between. The CDR3 sequence is 17 residues long. Germline-derived CDR1 and CDR2 are MGHRA and YSYEKL. Here the CDR3 reads CASSQDGGGTVADTQYF. CDR3 nucleotide sequence: TGCGCCAGCAGCCAAGACGGGGGAGGAACAGTAGCAGATACGCAGTATTTT.

This chain uses TRBV25-1 with TRBJ2-3, with D perhaps assigned TRBD1 or TRBD2 (6 bases each). CDR1 and CDR2 from the germline V gene are MGHDK and SYGVNS. The length of the CDR3 is 15 residues. Trimming removed 6 bases from V and 3 bases from J, with 16 bases in between. In DNA, the CDR3 is TGTGCCAGCAGCGGAGGGGGGAGTGGTACAGATACGCAGTATTTT. Amino acids: CASSGGGSGTDTQYF. Using reference TRBV25-1 and TRBJ2-3 for the parts outside the CDR3, the full variable domain is EADIYQTPRYLVIGTGKKITLECSQTMGHDKMYWYQQDPGMELHLIHYSYGVNSTEKGDLSSESTVSRIRTEHFPLTLESARPSHTSQYLCASSGGGSGTDTQYFGPGTRLTVL.

The chain links TRBV27 to TRBJ2-3, with a possible D match to TRBD2 (5 bases). The CDR3 runs 22 residues. Germline V lookup: CDR1 MNHEY, CDR2 SMNVEV (reference sequence). The ends were cut back, 7 bases at V and 4 bases at J, with 39 bases in the middle. The CDR3 protein is CASTKRTRRTSAVVYVADTQYF. The CDR3 nucleotides read TGTGCCAGCACCAAACGAACTCGGAGGACCAGCGCGGTGGTATACGTTGCAGATACGCAGTATTTT.

This chain joins TRBV7-2 and TRBJ1-1; 10 nucleotides align to TRBD1. The CDR3 runs 17 residues. Per germline, CDR1 SGHTA and CDR2 FQGNSA. Unmatched junction bases numbered 9, after V lost 1 base and J lost 4 bases. The CDR3 sequence is CASSLVSRTGGSTEAFF. CDR3 coding DNA: TGTGCCAGCAGCTTAGTTTCCCGGACAGGGGGGTCCACTGAAGCTTTCTTT.

The genes are TRBV6-1 and TRBJ1-2; 7 bases fit TRBD1. Trimming took 2 bases from V and 1 from J; bases not matched to a gene: 7. CDR1 is MNHNS and CDR2 is SASEGT in the germline V gene. This CDR3 has 16 amino acids. The CDR3 protein is CASSERLNRGNYGYTF. The CDR3 bases are TGTGCCAGCAGTGAACGGCTCAACAGGGGTAACTATGGCTACACCTTC.

The V call is TRBV7-2, the J call TRBJ2-3, with a weak D call TRBD2 (6 bases). The CDR3 totals 17 residues. From germline, CDR1 is SGHTA and CDR2 FQGNSA. Trimming cost V 1 base and J 0 bases, with 14 bases left between them. The CDR3 DNA reads as TGTGCCAGCAGCTTAGATCGTATGGGAGGCAGCACAGATACGCAGTATTTT. This translates into CASSLDRMGGSTDTQYF.

This clonotype was seen more than once but under ten times. The chain is built from TRBV20-1 and TRBJ1-2; a possible D gene is TRBD1 (6 bases). Germline V gene lookup returns CDR1 DFQATT and CDR2 SNEGSKA (reference sequence). The CDR3 consists of 13 residues. With 4 bases removed from V and 6 bases from J, the gap between germline ends came to 15 bases. Here the CDR3 reads CSANTGNRDGYTF. The CDR3 nucleotides are TGCAGTGCTAACACAGGGAACCGGGATGGCTACACCTTC.

The CDR3 region has the DNA TGCGCCAGCAGCTTGGACTCCCCGAACAGGGGGGATACGCAGTATTTT. Its translation: CASSLDSPNRGDTQYF. This chain joins TRBV5-1 and TRBJ2-3, with TRBD1 matching over 8 bases. The germline V gene has CDR1 SGHRS and CDR2 YFSETQ. Trimming removed 0 bases from V and 6 bases from J; junction bases left unmatched: 9. The CDR3 is 16 amino acids. The complete variable domain, with remaining parts taken from reference TRBV5-1 and TRBJ2-3, reads KAGVTQTPRYLIKTRGQQVTLSCSPISGHRSVSWYQQTPGQGLQFLFEYFSETQRNKGNFPGRFSGRQFSNSRSEMNVSTLELGDSALYLCASSLDSPNRGDTQYFGPGTRLTVL.

The chain employs TRBV28 and TRBJ2-1; perhaps TRBD1 as D (6 bases). CDR3 length: 16 residues. From germline, CDR1 is MDHEN and CDR2 SYDVKM. Trimming left V 2 bases short and J 3 bases short, with 14 bases between. CDR3 sequence: CASSLGSGVGYNEQFF. The CDR3 DNA reads TGTGCCAGCAGTTTAGGGTCAGGGGTTGGCTACAATGAGCAGTTCTTC. The variable domain in full, completed from reference TRBV28 and TRBJ2-1, reads DVKVTQSSRYLVKRTGEKVFLECVQDMDHENMFWYRQDPGLGLRLIYFSYDVKMKEKGDIPEGYSVSREKKERFSLILESASTNQTSMYLCASSLGSGVGYNEQFFGPGTRLTVL.

Here the CDR3 DNA reads TGTGCCAGCAGCTTGCAGGGGTTGAGAACTGAAGCTTTCTTT. Protein sequence: CASSLQGLRTEAFF. This rearrangement joins TRBV5-5 to TRBJ1-1; a weak D match, TRBD1 (6 bases). The ends were cut back, 1 base at V and 5 bases at J, with 12 bases in the middle. Germline V gene lookup returns CDR1 SGHKS and CDR2 YYEKEE (reference sequence). CDR3 length: 14 amino acids.

This clonotype was found many times. V is TRBV7-8 and J is TRBJ2-7, with D unresolved. The germline V gene encodes CDR1 SGHVS and CDR2 FQNEAQ. Trimming cost V 0 bases and J 4 bases, with 10 bases left between them. CDR3 length equals 14 residues. Here the CDR3 DNA reads TGTGCCAGCAGCTTAGCAGACCGAGCATACGAGCAGTACTTC. Its protein product is CASSLADRAYEQYF.

J is TRBJ2-7 and V is TRBV6-6; TRBD2 matches at 9 bases. This CDR3 is 16 amino acids long. Germline CDR1 is MNHNY and CDR2 is SVGAGI (reference sequence). V lost 2 bases, J lost 4 bases, and 9 bases stayed unmatched. DNA for the CDR3: TGTGCCAGCAGTTACGGGATAGCGGGAGCCTCATACGAGCAGTACTTC. It specifies CASSYGIAGASYEQYF.

This clonotype was counted only a few times. The chain uses TRBV20-1 and TRBJ2-7; 16 bases are shared with TRBD2. The CDR3 runs 17 residues. J lost 2 bases, V lost 5 bases, and 9 bases had no gene match. Germline V gene lookup returns CDR1 DFQATT and CDR2 SNEGSKA (reference sequence). CDR3 amino acids: CSAGVPGLAGGPYEQYF. The CDR3 DNA reads TGCAGTGCTGGTGTCCCGGGACTAGCGGGAGGGCCCTACGAGCAGTACTTC.

Only a few counts were recorded for this clonotype. The gene calls are TRBV5-1 and TRBJ2-7, with 7 bases matching TRBD1. This CDR3 contains 13 residues. In germline, CDR1 is SGHRS, CDR2 YFSETQ. The V segment lost 1 base and the J segment 9 bases; nucleotides outside the gene matches: 7. The CDR3: CASSLRTGEGQYF. For the CDR3, the DNA is TGCGCCAGCAGCTTGAGGACAGGAGAGGGGCAGTACTTC.

The chain carries TRBV20-1 and TRBJ1-1; D is possibly TRBD1 (5 bases). This CDR3 comprises 13 residues. V was trimmed by 2 bases and J by 11 bases, leaving 18 bases between them. Looked up from germline, CDR1 is DFQATT and CDR2 is SNEGSKA (reference sequence). In DNA form, the CDR3 reads TGCAGTGCTAGAAACTCGGGACGCCCGGGGGCTTTCTTT. Its translation: CSARNSGRPGAFF.

This sequence joins TRBV29-1 and TRBJ2-2; 14 bases align to TRBD2. Per germline, CDR1 SQVTM and CDR2 ANQGSEA. The CDR3 runs to 17 residues. The V and J ends lost 6 bases and 0 bases, in that order; junction bases with no gene match: 6. CDR3 nucleotides: TGCAGCGTCCCGGGACTAGCGGGAGACGCGAACACCGGGGAGCTGTTTTTT. Protein product: CSVPGLAGDANTGELFF.

The chain joins TRBV7-2 to TRBJ2-2, with 8 bases lining up with TRBD1. Trimming took 1 base from V and 4 from J; bases not matched to a gene: 5. Germline V gene sequence: CDR1 SGHTA, CDR2 FQGNSA. The CDR3 is 16 amino acids. The CDR3 loop is CASSLGQGPGTGELFF. In DNA, the CDR3 is TGTGCCAGCAGCTTAGGACAGGGGCCAGGCACCGGGGAGCTGTTTTTT.